This TCR beta chain was found in a study of T cell clonotyping in hematopoietic cell transplantation. Study results and caveats: Graft donor and pretransplant recipient Inverse Simpson Index values predicted broader posttransplant TCR diversity. Without cell sorting, CD4 versus CD8 contributions remain unresolved.

To note about this clone: Its specificity is not known.

This CDR3 comprises 14 residues. Germline V CDR1 and CDR2: MRHNA, SNTAGT. V was pared by 2 bases and J by 1 base, with 5 bases between. This table comes from immunoSEQ multiplex PCR, and its TCRdb copy is limited to in-frame clones, with some not included. The sample records about 16,000 clones, nearly 95% being singletons. Sequencing input: peripheral blood mononuclear cells. The origin of this receptor is a man aged 40-55 years in good health. Some clones in this sample may be carry-over from other donors' samples. This sequence joins TRBV6-4 and TRBJ2-2; D call uncertain. The CDR3 protein is CASSDEVNTGELFF. CDR3 sequence (DNA): TGTGCCAGCAGTGACGAGGTGAACACCGGGGAGCTGTTTTTT.